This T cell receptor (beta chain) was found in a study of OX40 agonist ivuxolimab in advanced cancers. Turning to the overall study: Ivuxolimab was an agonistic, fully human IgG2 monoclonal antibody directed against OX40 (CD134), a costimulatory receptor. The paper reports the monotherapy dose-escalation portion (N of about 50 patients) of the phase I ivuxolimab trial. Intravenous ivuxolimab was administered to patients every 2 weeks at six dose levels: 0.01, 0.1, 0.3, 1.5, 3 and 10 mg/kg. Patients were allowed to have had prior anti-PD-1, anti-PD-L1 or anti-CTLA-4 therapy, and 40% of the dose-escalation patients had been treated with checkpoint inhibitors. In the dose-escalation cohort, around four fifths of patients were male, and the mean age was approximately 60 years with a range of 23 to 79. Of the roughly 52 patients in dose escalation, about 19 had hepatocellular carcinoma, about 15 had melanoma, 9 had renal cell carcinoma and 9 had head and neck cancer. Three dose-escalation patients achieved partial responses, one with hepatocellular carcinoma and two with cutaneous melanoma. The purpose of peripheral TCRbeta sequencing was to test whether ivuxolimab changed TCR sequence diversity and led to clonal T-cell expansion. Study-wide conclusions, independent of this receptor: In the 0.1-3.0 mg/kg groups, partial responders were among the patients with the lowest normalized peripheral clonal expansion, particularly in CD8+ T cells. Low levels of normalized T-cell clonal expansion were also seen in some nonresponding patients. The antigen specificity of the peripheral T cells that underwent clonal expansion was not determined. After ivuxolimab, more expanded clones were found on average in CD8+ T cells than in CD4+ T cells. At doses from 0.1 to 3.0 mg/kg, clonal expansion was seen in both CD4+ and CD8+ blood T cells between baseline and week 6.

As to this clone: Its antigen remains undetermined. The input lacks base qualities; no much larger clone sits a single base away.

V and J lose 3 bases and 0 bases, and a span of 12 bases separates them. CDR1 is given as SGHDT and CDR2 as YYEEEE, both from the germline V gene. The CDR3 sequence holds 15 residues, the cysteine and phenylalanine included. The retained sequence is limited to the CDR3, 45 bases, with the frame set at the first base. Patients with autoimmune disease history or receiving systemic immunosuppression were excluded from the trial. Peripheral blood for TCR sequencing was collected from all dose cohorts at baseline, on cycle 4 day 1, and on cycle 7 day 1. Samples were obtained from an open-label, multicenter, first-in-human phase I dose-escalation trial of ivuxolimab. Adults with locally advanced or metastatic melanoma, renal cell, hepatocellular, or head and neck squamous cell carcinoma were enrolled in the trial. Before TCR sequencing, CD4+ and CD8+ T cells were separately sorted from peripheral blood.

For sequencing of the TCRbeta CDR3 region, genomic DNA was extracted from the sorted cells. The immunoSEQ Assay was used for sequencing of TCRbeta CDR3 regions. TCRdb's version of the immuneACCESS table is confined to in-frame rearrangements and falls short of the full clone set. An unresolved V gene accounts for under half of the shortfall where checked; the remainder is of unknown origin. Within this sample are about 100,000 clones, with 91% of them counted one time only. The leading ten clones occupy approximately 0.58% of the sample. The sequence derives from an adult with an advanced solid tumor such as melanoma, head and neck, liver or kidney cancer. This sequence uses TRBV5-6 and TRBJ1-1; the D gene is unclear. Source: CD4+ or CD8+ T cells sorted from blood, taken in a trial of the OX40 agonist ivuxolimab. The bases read TGTGCCAGCAGCTGGGGTCCGAGCATGAACACTGAAGCTTTCTTT. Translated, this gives CASSWGPSMNTEAFF.